A selection of T cell receptor beta chains follows, all from one sample in a study of Ad26.COV2.S vaccination and SARS-CoV-2 variants. Profiling relied on immunoSEQ multiplex PCR, and the TCRdb table lists in-frame clones only, not all of them. The table includes about 410,000 clones, 88% detected once. The sequences come from peripheral blood, collected in a trial of Ad26.COV2.S vaccine versus placebo. Receptors were obtained from a person between 18 and 60 years old who received the Ad26.COV2.S COVID-19 vaccine or a placebo. Each CDR3 is given with its conserved first and last residue. A D gene is named only where the DNA matches it firmly. Not all rows give a size; the values are once, few, many and, for expanded clones, a class.

>.|TRBV19|.|TRBJ1-1
CASSIEGGSGEAFF
TGTGCCAGTAGTATAGAAGGCGGTTCTGGTGAAGCTTTCTTT
>.|TRBV29-1|TRBD1|TRBJ2-1
CSVEGQVNEQFF
TGCAGCGTGGAGGGACAGGTAAATGAGCAGTTCTTC
>.|TRBV12-3/TRBV12-4|.|TRBJ1-5
CASSLAGDQPQHF
TGTGCCAGCAGTTTGGCCGGGGATCAGCCCCAGCATTTT
>.|TRBV9|TRBD1|TRBJ1-1
CASSAFLGGRPNTEAFF
TGTGCCAGCAGCGCTTTTTTAGGGGGCCGCCCGAACACTGAAGCTTTCTTT
>.|TRBV5-4|TRBD1|TRBJ2-5
CASSFKGQGGETQYF
TGTGCCAGCAGCTTTAAGGGACAGGGTGGCGAGACCCAGTACTTC
>.|TRBV11-2|.|TRBJ2-3
CASSLGVAGIGTDTQYF
TGTGCCAGCAGCTTAGGGGTGGCGGGGATTGGTACAGATACGCAGTATTTT
>.|TRBV20-1|.|TRBJ1-6
CSAPNSPLHF
TGCAGTGCGCCGAATTCACCCCTCCACTTT
>.|TRBV7-9|.|TRBJ1-1
CASSSSDSKNTEAFF
TGTGCCAGCAGCTCCTCGGACAGTAAAAACACTGAAGCTTTCTTT
>.|TRBV7-9|.|TRBJ1-1
CASSLFMGTEAFF
TGTGCCAGCAGCTTATTTATGGGGACCGAAGCTTTCTTT
>.|TRBV6-6|.|TRBJ1-2
CASSYYRREDGYTF
TGTGCCAGCAGTTACTATCGGCGAGAGGATGGCTACACCTTC
>.|TRBV7-9|.|TRBJ2-5
CASSPAVLQETQYF
TGTGCCAGCAGCCCCGCGGTGCTCCAAGAGACCCAGTACTTC
>.|TRBV30|TRBD1|TRBJ2-5
CAWSPDRGLGETQYF
TGTGCCTGGAGTCCCGACAGGGGGCTGGGGGAGACCCAGTACTTC
>few|TRBV5-1|TRBD1|TRBJ1-2
CASSLQGNYGYTF
TGCGCCAGCAGCTTACAGGGGAACTATGGCTACACCTTC
>once|TRBV21-1|.|TRBJ2-3
CASSIPGQDPGTQYF
TGTGCCAGCAGCATACCGGGACAGGACCCTGGGACGCAGTATTTT
>.|TRBV5-6|TRBD1|TRBJ1-1
CASSFRTGELMNTEAFF
TGTGCCAGCAGCTTTCGGACAGGGGAGCTTATGAACACTGAAGCTTTCTTT
>.|TRBV30|.|TRBJ1-1
CAWSVQENTEAFF
TGTGCCTGGAGTGTACAGGAGAACACTGAAGCTTTCTTT
>few|TRBV19|.|TRBJ1-1
CASKLRGYTEAFF
TGTGCCAGTAAACTTAGGGGCTACACTGAAGCTTTCTTT
>.|TRBV11-2|.|TRBJ1-5
CASSLGAHQPQHF
TGTGCCAGCAGCTTAGGAGCCCATCAGCCCCAGCATTTT
>.|TRBV3-1/TRBV3-2|.|TRBJ2-5
CASSRDRQETQYF
TGTGCCAGCAGTAGGGATCGGCAAGAGACCCAGTACTTC
>.|TRBV7-8|.|TRBJ2-5
CASSPYGGLQETQYF
TGTGCCAGCAGCCCCTACGGGGGGCTACAAGAGACCCAGTACTTC
>.|TRBV3-1/TRBV3-2|.|TRBJ1-2
CASSQVRNYGYTF
TGTGCCAGCAGCCAAGTCCGGAACTATGGCTACACCTTC
>.|TRBV9|TRBD1|TRBJ1-1
CASSVGDRGRAFF
TGTGCCAGCAGCGTAGGGGACAGGGGAAGAGCTTTCTTT
>.|TRBV4-1|TRBD1|TRBJ2-2
CASSQGQGRDTGELFF
TGCGCCAGCAGCCAGGGACAGGGACGGGACACCGGGGAGCTGTTTTTT
>.|TRBV15|TRBD2|TRBJ2-1
CATRDRSGGIYNEQFF
TGTGCCACCAGAGATAGGAGCGGGGGGATTTACAATGAGCAGTTCTTC
>.|TRBV5-1|.|TRBJ1-5
CASSLLPGSNQPQHF
TGCGCCAGCAGCTTGCTGCCGGGTAGCAATCAGCCCCAGCATTTT
>once|TRBV4-1|TRBD1|TRBJ2-7
CASSHLVRGTGTYEQYF
TGCGCCAGCAGCCATCTTGTCCGAGGGACAGGGACCTACGAGCAGTACTTC
>.|TRBV18|.|TRBJ1-1
CASSPQGVGTEAFF
TGTGCCAGCTCACCACAGGGGGTCGGCACTGAAGCTTTCTTT